The rows below give T cell receptor beta chains drawn from one sample of a study of blood T cell repertoires in COVID-19. Profiling relied on immunoSEQ multiplex PCR, and the TCRdb table lists in-frame clones only, not all of them. Altogether about 250,000 clones are present, approximately 89% being singletons, with the ten largest covering about 6.7%. Sample: peripheral blood. The receptors derive from a woman in her thirties with COVID-19, enrolled during active disease. Each CDR3 is given without its conserved first and last residue.

V gene	J gene	CDR3 protein
TRBV5-6	TRBJ2-7	ASSLGRDRNSYEQY
TRBV5-1	TRBJ2-5	ASSLEYQETQY
TRBV21-1	TRBJ1-2	ASSKGLPLGGYT
TRBV2	TRBJ1-2	ASSQPGQVGTNYGYT
TRBV5-1	TRBJ2-1	ASSLVLNEQF
TRBV7-9	TRBJ2-1	ASSPSVTIGEQF
TRBV5-1	TRBJ1-6	ASSRRQGASYNSPLH
TRBV21-1	TRBJ1-1	ASSKLGLGHKNNEAF
TRBV11-2	TRBJ2-2	ASSLDNTGEGGELF
TRBV7-2	TRBJ2-3	ASSLAGGTDTQY
TRBV19	TRBJ2-1	ASSMNRVGEQF
TRBV5-5	TRBJ1-2	ASSPGQGNYGYT
TRBV4-3	TRBJ2-1	ASSRFRGRGGGNEQF
TRBV4-1	TRBJ2-3	ASSQESGGADTQY
TRBV7-9	TRBJ2-3	ASSPQVATDTQY
TRBV30	TRBJ1-5	AWSADREYYSNQPQH
TRBV2	TRBJ1-1	ASRAGGAEAF
TRBV10-3	TRBJ2-5	AISEPIRAQETQY
TRBV10-3	TRBJ1-2	AITRGQSYGYT
TRBV7-2	TRBJ2-1	ASSLYLAGMKNEQF
TRBV30	TRBJ1-2	AWRIVKRDRGPLGDYGYT
TRBV6-6	TRBJ1-4	ASSLEAATNEKLF
TRBV29-1	TRBJ2-5	SVGGQGVETQY